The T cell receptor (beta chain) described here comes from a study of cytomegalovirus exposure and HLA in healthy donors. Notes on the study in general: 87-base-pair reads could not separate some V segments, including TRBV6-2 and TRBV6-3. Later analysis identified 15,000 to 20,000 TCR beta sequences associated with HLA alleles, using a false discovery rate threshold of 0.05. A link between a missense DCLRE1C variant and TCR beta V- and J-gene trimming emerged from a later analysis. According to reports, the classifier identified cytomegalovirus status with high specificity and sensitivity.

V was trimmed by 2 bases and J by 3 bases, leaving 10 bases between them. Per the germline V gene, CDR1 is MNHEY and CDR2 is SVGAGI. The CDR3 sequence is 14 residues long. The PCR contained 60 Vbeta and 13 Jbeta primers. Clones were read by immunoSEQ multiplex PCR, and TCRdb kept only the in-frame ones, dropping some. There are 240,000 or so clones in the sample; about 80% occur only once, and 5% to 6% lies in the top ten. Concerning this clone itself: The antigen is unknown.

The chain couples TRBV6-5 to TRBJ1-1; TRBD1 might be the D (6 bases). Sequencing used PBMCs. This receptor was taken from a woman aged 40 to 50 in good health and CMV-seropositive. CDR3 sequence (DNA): TGTGCCAGCAGTTACAGGGGGGGGTACACTGAAGCTTTCTTT. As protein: CASSYRGGYTEAFF.